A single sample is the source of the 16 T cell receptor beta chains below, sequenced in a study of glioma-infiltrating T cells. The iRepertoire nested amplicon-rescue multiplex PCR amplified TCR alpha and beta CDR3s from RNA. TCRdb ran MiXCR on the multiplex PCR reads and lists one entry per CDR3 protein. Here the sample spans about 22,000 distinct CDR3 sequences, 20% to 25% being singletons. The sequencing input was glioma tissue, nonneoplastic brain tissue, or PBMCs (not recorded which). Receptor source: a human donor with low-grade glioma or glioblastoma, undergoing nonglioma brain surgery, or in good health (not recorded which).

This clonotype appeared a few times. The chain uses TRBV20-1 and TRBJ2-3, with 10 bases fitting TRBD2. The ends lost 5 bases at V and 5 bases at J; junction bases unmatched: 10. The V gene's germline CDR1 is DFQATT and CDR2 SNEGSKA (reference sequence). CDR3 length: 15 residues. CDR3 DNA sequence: TGCAGTGCTTCCCGAGCGGGGGGGCCGGGAGATACGCAGTATTTT. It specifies CSASRAGGPGDTQYF.

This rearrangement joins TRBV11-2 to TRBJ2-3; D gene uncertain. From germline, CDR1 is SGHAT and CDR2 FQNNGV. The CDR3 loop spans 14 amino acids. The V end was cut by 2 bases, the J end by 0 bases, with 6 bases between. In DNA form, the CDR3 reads TGTGCCAGCAGCTTAATGAAGAGCACAGATACGCAGTATTTT. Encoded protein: CASSLMKSTDTQYF.

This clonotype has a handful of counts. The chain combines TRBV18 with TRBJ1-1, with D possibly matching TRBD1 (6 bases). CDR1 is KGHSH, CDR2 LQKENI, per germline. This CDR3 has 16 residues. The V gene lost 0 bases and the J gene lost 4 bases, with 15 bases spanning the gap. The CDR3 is CASSPPEGDGRTEAFF. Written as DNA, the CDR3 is TGTGCCAGCTCACCACCGGAGGGGGATGGTCGCACTGAAGCTTTCTTT.

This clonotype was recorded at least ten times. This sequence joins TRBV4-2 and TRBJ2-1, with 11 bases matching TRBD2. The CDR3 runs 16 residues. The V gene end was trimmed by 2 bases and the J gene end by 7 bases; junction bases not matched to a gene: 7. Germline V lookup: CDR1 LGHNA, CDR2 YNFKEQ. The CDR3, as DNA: TGTGCCAGCAGCCAACACCTAAGACTAGCGGGGAATGAGCAGTTCTTC. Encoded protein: CASSQHLRLAGNEQFF.

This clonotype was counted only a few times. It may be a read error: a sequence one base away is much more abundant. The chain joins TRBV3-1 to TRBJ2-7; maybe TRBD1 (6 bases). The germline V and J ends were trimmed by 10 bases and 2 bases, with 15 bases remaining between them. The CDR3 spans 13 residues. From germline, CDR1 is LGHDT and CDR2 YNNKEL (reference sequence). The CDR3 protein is CAITLEGAYEQYF. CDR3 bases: TGTGCCATCACCCTCGAGGGGGCCTACGAGCAGTACTTC.

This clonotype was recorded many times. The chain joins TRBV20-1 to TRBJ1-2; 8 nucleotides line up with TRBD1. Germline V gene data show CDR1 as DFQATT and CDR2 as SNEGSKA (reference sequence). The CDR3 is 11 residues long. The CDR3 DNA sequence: TGCAGCCTAGACAGGGGCTATGGCTACACCTTC. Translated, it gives CSLDRGYGYTF.

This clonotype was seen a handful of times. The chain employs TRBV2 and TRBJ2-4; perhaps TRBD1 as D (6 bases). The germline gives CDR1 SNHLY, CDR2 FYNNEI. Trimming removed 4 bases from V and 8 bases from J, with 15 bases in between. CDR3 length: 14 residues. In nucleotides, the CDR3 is TGTGCCAGCAGTGGGGGGACCCCAGGGGACATTCAGTACTTC. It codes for CASSGGTPGDIQYF.

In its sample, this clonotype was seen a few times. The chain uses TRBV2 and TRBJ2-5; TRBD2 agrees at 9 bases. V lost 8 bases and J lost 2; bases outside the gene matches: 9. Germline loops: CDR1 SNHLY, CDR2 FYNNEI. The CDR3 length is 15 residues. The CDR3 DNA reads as TGTGCCAGCCGGTCGGGGACTAGCTGGCAAGAGACCCAGTACTTC. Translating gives CASRSGTSWQETQYF.

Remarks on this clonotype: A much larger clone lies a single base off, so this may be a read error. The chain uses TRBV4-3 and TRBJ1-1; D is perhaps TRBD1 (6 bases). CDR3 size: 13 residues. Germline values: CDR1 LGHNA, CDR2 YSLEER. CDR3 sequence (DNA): TGCACCAGCAGCCTAGGACAGCTCACTGAAGCTTTCTTT. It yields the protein CTSSLGQLTEAFF.

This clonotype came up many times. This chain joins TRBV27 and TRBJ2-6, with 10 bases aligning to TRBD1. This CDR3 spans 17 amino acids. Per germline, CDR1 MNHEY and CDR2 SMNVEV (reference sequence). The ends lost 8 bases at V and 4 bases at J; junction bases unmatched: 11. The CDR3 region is CASSNGQGVSGANVLTF. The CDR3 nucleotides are TGTGCCAGCTCCAACGGACAGGGGGTTTCCGGGGCCAACGTCCTGACTTTC.

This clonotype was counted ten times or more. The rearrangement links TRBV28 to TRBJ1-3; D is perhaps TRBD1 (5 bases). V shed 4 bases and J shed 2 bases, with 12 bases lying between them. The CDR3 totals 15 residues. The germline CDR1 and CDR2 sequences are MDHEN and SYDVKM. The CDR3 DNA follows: TGTGCCAGCAGTTCACAGGCGAGGGCTGGAAACACCATATATTTT. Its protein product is CASSSQARAGNTIYF.

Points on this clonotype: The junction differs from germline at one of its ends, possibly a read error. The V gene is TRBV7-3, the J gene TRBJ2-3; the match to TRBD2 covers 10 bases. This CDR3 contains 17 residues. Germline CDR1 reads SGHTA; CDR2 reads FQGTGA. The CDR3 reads CASTLTSGDPFTDKQYF. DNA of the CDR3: TGTGCCAGCACCCTTACTAGCGGGGATCCATTCACAGATAAGCAGTATTTT.

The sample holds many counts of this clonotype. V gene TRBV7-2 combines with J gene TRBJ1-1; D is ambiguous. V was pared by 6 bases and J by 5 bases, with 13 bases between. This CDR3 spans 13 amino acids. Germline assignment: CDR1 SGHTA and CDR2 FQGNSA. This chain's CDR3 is CASSFGEGTEAFF. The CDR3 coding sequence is TGTGCCAGCAGTTTCGGAGAGGGTACTGAAGCTTTCTTT.

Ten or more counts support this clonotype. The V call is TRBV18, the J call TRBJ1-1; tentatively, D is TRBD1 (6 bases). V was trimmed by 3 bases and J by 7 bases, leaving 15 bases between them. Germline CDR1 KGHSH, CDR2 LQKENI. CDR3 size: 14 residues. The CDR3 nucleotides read TGTGCCAGCTCACCGACAGGTGGGTTTAATGAAGCTTTCTTT. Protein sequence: CASSPTGGFNEAFF.

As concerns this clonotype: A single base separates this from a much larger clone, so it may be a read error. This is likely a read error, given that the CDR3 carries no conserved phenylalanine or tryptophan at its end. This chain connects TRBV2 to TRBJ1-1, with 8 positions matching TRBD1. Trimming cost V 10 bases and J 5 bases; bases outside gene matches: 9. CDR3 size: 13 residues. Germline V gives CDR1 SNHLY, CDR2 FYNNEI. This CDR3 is CAILDRGGTEAFS. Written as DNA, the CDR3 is TGTGCCATCCTCGACAGGGGCGGGACTGAAGCTTTCTCT.

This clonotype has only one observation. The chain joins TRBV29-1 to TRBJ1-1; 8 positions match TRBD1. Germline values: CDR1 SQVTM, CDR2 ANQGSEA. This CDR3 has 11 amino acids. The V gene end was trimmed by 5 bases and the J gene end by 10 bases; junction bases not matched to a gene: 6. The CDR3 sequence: CSVSAGTGAFF. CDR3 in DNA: TGCAGCGTTTCCGCGGGGACAGGAGCTTTCTTT.